The 31 T cell receptor beta chains listed next were all sequenced from one sample in a study of relationships among human T cell subsets. Semiquantitative ARM-PCR amplified T cell receptor alpha and beta CDR3 regions from mRNA. In ARM-PCR, communal superprimers followed tagged nested gene-specific primers for exponential amplification. TCRdb itself ran the multiplex PCR reads through MiXCR, one entry per CDR3 protein. The data hold around 14,000 distinct CDR3 sequences, with less than 80% observed a single time. Sequencing was performed on total T cells sorted from blood. The receptors originated from a man aged 40-50 years in good health.

This clonotype was picked up a small number of times. V usage is TRBV5-6 and J usage is TRBJ1-2, with 7 bases lining up with TRBD1. The CDR3 runs to 14 residues. CDR1 SGHDT and CDR2 YYEEEE come from the germline V gene. The junction had 8 bases not matched to a gene; V was cut back by 5 bases and J by 4 bases. CDR3 protein: CASRSQGGIYGYTF. CDR3 bases: TGTGCCAGCAGATCCCAGGGGGGGATCTATGGCTACACCTTC.

This clonotype was picked up one time. No conserved phenylalanine or tryptophan ends this CDR3, so it is likely a read error. The chain uses TRBV12-3 or TRBV12-4 and TRBJ1-5, with D possibly being TRBD1 (5 bases). The length of the CDR3 is 15 residues. Trimming cost V 4 bases and J 9 bases, with 19 bases left between them. CDR3 nucleotide sequence: TGTGCCAGCAGTTCACAGTCAGGCAGGGTACGGCCCCAGCATCTT. Protein sequence: CASSSQSGRVRPQHL.

For the CDR3, the DNA is TGTGCCACCCTTAAGGGGCCATCGAGGGGGACCACAGATACGCAGTATTTT. Translating gives CATLKGPSRGTTDTQYF. The V call is TRBV28, the J call TRBJ2-3; maybe TRBD1 (6 bases). This CDR3 has 17 residues. V shed 10 bases and J shed 2 bases, with 25 bases lying between them. Germline assignment: CDR1 MDHEN and CDR2 SYDVKM. Full variable domain (outside the CDR3, taken from reference TRBV28 and TRBJ2-3): DVKVTQSSRYLVKRTGEKVFLECVQDMDHENMFWYRQDPGLGLRLIYFSYDVKMKEKGDIPEGYSVSREKKERFSLILESASTNQTSMYLCATLKGPSRGTTDTQYFGPGTRLTVL.

In its sample, this clonotype was seen once. The rearrangement joins TRBV6-1 to TRBJ2-4; no reliable D call. Germline V CDR1 and CDR2: MNHNS, SASEGT. With 2 bases removed from V and 8 bases from J, the gap between germline ends came to 10 bases. The CDR3 runs to 13 residues. CDR3 bases: TGTGCCAGCAGTGAAAGTTCGTCCGACATTCAGTACTTC. The encoded protein is CASSESSSDIQYF.

This clonotype is medium-sized. The chain recombines TRBV10-3 with TRBJ1-1; no firm D call. CDR3 length: 13 residues. Germline lookup yields CDR1 ENHRY and CDR2 SYGVKD. V was shortened by 3 bases and J by 1 base, with 6 bases between the two germline ends. The CDR3 DNA follows: TGTGCCATCAGTGACAGGTGGAACACTGAAGCTTTCTTT. Its protein product is CAISDRWNTEAFF.

This clonotype showed up just a few times. The chain employs TRBV28 and TRBJ2-5; 8 bases line up with TRBD1. With 11 bases clipped from V and 11 bases from J, the junction kept 13 bases outside the gene matches. Germline loops: CDR1 MDHEN, CDR2 SYDVKM. This CDR3 spans 12 amino acids. The CDR3 spells CAASGQAPVQYF. In DNA, the CDR3 is TGTGCCGCATCGGGACAGGCCCCCGTACAGTACTTC.

V and J are TRBV28 and TRBJ2-7, with D possibly being TRBD1 (5 bases). This CDR3 has 17 amino acids. Trimming cost V 6 bases and J 1 base, with 22 bases left between them. Germline V lookup: CDR1 MDHEN, CDR2 SYDVKM. CDR3 bases: TGTGCCAGCAGCCAGACAGATGCTGGCCCGCCGTCCTACGAGCAGTACTTC. Its protein is CASSQTDAGPPSYEQYF.

This chain connects TRBV10-3 to TRBJ1-1, with 7 bases lining up with TRBD1. The V and J ends lost 6 bases and 6 bases, in that order; junction bases with no gene match: 7. Per germline, CDR1 ENHRY and CDR2 SYGVKD. The CDR3 extends over 13 amino acids. In nucleotides, the CDR3 is TGTGCCATCAGAGAACAGGGGAGGGCTGAAGCTTTCTTT. This gives the protein CAIREQGRAEAFF.

The chain recombines TRBV7-2 with TRBJ2-5; 8 bases agree with TRBD2. This CDR3 is built from 15 residues. From germline, CDR1 is SGHTA and CDR2 FQGNSA. Trimming at V came to 2 bases and at J to 3 bases, leaving 5 bases not matched to a gene. The CDR3 sequence is CASSLQGTSKETQYF. The DNA of the CDR3 is TGTGCCAGCAGCTTACAAGGGACTAGTAAAGAGACCCAGTACTTC.

The genes are TRBV7-8 and TRBJ2-5, with TRBD2 identical over 13 bases. V lost 1 base to trimming and J lost 2 bases; unmatched junction nucleotides: 10. The germline CDR1 and CDR2 sequences are SGHVS and FQNEAQ. The CDR3 consists of 19 residues. This chain's CDR3 is CASSLGRTSGGPQQETQYF. Written as DNA, the CDR3 is TGTGCCAGCAGCTTAGGCCGGACTAGCGGGGGACCTCAGCAAGAGACCCAGTACTTC.

V gene TRBV29-1 combines with J gene TRBJ2-5, with D tentatively TRBD1 (5 bases). The CDR3 has 13 amino acids. V shed 3 bases and J shed 3 bases, with 11 bases lying between them. The germline V gene has CDR1 SQVTM and CDR2 ANQGSEA. In DNA form, the CDR3 reads TGCAGCGTTGATGTTAGGGGTGAAGAGACCCAGTACTTC. Its translation: CSVDVRGEETQYF.

The V call is TRBV7-9, the J call TRBJ2-7, with 9 bases aligning to TRBD1. Trimming cost V 5 bases and J 5 bases; bases outside gene matches: 7. This CDR3 spans 14 amino acids. Germline loops: CDR1 SEHNR, CDR2 FQNEAQ (reference sequence). As DNA, the CDR3 is TGTGCCAGCAGCACCTCGACAGGGGGGGACGAGCAGTACTTC. Translated, it gives CASSTSTGGDEQYF.

This clonotype has more than one count but fewer than ten. The chain recombines TRBV27 with TRBJ2-1; D call uncertain. Germline V gives CDR1 MNHEY, CDR2 SMNVEV (reference sequence). The CDR3 covers 15 residues. Trimming took off 1 base at V and 8 bases at J, with 15 bases between the two ends. CDR3 sequence reads: CASSLFSGPTYEQFF. DNA for the CDR3: TGTGCCAGCAGTTTATTTTCCGGACCGACTTATGAGCAGTTCTTC.

As for this clonotype: One end of the junction varies from germline; a read error may be responsible. V is TRBV5-4 and J is TRBJ2-7; 7 bases line up with TRBD2. The CDR3 has 14 amino acids. In germline, CDR1 is SGHNT, CDR2 YYREEE (reference sequence). The CDR3 DNA is TGCGCCAGCAGCGGGACCGGGACTTTCTACGAGCAGTACTTC. Its translation: CASSGTGTFYEQYF. Based on the CDR3 plus reference TRBV5-4 and TRBJ2-7, the full variable domain is ETGVTQSPTHLIKTRGQQVTLRCSSQSGHNTVSWYQQALGQGPQFIFQYYREEENGRGNFPPRFSGLQFPNYSSELNVNALELDDSALYLCASSGTGTFYEQYFGPGTRLTVT.

The V gene is TRBV12-3 or TRBV12-4, the J gene TRBJ1-6, with D possibly matching TRBD1 (5 bases). The V end was cut by 6 bases, the J end by 9 bases, with 21 bases between. This CDR3 has 16 residues. This chain's CDR3 is CASRMGGMLFGSPLHF. CDR3 DNA sequence: TGTGCCAGCAGAATGGGGGGAATGCTTTTTGGTTCACCCCTCCACTTT.

The chain couples TRBV4-1 to TRBJ1-5; D not resolved. V lost 0 bases, J lost 5 bases, and 17 bases lay in between. The CDR3 spans 17 residues. Germline CDR1 reads MGHRA; CDR2 reads YSYEKL. The CDR3 DNA is TGCGCCAGCAGCCAAGATTTCTTTCGGAGTTTCCATCAGCCCCAGCATTTT. It encodes CASSQDFFRSFHQPQHF.

In DNA form, the CDR3 reads TGTGCCAGCAGTTTATACGGTTCCGCTAATGAAAAACTGTTTTTT. Translated, it gives CASSLYGSANEKLFF. The chain is built from TRBV27 and TRBJ1-4, with D unclear. Germline V gene data show CDR1 as MNHEY and CDR2 as SMNVEV (reference sequence). The ends were cut back, 1 base at V and 3 bases at J, with 9 bases in the middle. CDR3 size: 15 residues.

The gene calls are TRBV13 and TRBJ1-1, with 7 nucleotides matching TRBD1. This CDR3 has 13 residues. Germline CDR1 reads PRHDT; CDR2 reads FYEKMQ (reference sequence). Unmatched junction bases numbered 5, after V lost 5 bases and J lost 5 bases. The CDR3 region has the DNA TGTGCCAGCAGCCCCGAGACAGGGACTGAAGCTTTCTTT. Protein: CASSPETGTEAFF.

Within the sample, this clonotype is medium-sized. This chain connects TRBV20-1 to TRBJ2-7, with D possibly being TRBD1 (5 bases). The germline V gene has CDR1 DFQATT and CDR2 SNEGSKA (reference sequence). Between the trimmed V and J ends, which lost 7 bases and 2 bases, there was a span of 9 bases. This CDR3 has 11 residues. CDR3 loop: CSGQGAYEQYF. The CDR3 DNA follows: TGCAGTGGCCAAGGGGCCTACGAGCAGTACTTC.

This clonotype has just one count. V gene TRBV27 combines with J gene TRBJ2-7; TRBD1 is a possible D gene (5 bases). The CDR3 is 13 residues long. The V gene's germline CDR1 is MNHEY and CDR2 SMNVEV (reference sequence). V lost 3 bases and J 3 bases, leaving 9 bases between the germline ends. The CDR3, as DNA: TGTGCCAGCAGTTTGAGCCAGGGCTACGAGCAGTACTTC. This gives the protein CASSLSQGYEQYF.

The genes are TRBV5-1 and TRBJ2-3; no clear D. Trimming shortened V by 1 base and J by 1 base, and 13 bases separated the two germline ends. The length of the CDR3 is 16 residues. CDR1 SGHRS and CDR2 YFSETQ come from the germline V gene. The CDR3 loop is CASSLLATTGTDTQYF. The DNA for the CDR3 is TGCGCCAGCAGCTTGTTGGCAACGACGGGCACAGATACGCAGTATTTT. The entire variable domain, with the rest obtained from reference TRBV5-1 and TRBJ2-3, is as follows: KAGVTQTPRYLIKTRGQQVTLSCSPISGHRSVSWYQQTPGQGLQFLFEYFSETQRNKGNFPGRFSGRQFSNSRSEMNVSTLELGDSALYLCASSLLATTGTDTQYFGPGTRLTVL.

The chain has TRBV29-1 and TRBJ2-7, with 7 bases that match TRBD1. This CDR3 contains 12 residues. The germline CDR1 and CDR2 sequences are SQVTM and ANQGSEA. Trimming cost V 4 bases and J 5 bases; bases outside gene matches: 5. CDR3 region: CSVVRGPNEQYF. The CDR3 DNA reads TGCAGCGTTGTAAGGGGGCCCAACGAGCAGTACTTC.

V gene TRBV28 combines with J gene TRBJ1-5, with no clear D. The V end lost 6 bases, the J end lost 8 bases, and 17 bases lay between the germline ends. CDR1 and CDR2 from the germline V gene are MDHEN and SYDVKM. The CDR3 contains 14 residues. The CDR3 DNA reads TGTGCCAGCAGGGTTCCTTTGGTCACGGAGCCCCAGCATTTT. This sequence encodes CASRVPLVTEPQHF.

The rearrangement links TRBV12-3 or TRBV12-4 to TRBJ1-4; TRBD1 aligns across 9 bases. This CDR3 is 14 amino acids long. Unmatched junction bases numbered 7, after V lost 6 bases and J lost 8 bases. The CDR3: CASRGTGLQEKLFF. The CDR3 nucleotides are TGTGCCAGCAGAGGGACAGGGCTTCAGGAAAAACTGTTTTTT.

As DNA, the CDR3 is TGCGCCAGCAGCTTGCGAGGGGACTACGAGCAGTACTTC. It yields the protein CASSLRGDYEQYF. The chain uses TRBV5-1 and TRBJ2-7; perhaps D is TRBD1 or TRBD2 (5 bases each). The length of the CDR3 is 13 residues. The V gene lost 1 base and the J gene lost 3 bases, with 8 bases spanning the gap. Germline CDR1 and CDR2: SGHRS and YFSETQ.

This chain links TRBV4-1 with TRBJ2-3; D is undetermined. CDR3 length equals 16 residues. Germline V lookup: CDR1 MGHRA, CDR2 YSYEKL. V gave up 1 base and J gave up 2 bases, with 13 bases separating them. The CDR3 coding sequence is TGCGCCAGCAGCCAAGTCAACCTTATTGACACAGATACGCAGTATTTT. It codes for CASSQVNLIDTDTQYF.

CDR3 in amino acids: CASSVAGGPSYEQYF. The CDR3 DNA is TGTGCCAGCAGTGTAGCGGGGGGACCTTCCTACGAGCAGTACTTC. The rearrangement uses TRBV27 and TRBJ2-7; TRBD2 aligns across 10 bases. Germline lookup yields CDR1 MNHEY and CDR2 SMNVEV (reference sequence). V shed 5 bases, J shed 1 base, and the junction held 5 bases outside the gene matches. The CDR3 spans 15 residues.

J is TRBJ2-5 and V is TRBV12-3 or TRBV12-4; 7 bases fit TRBD1. CDR3 length: 12 residues. V gave up 1 base and J gave up 8 bases; unmatched junction bases: 1. The CDR3 region is CASSLGTGTQYF. CDR3 in DNA: TGTGCCAGCAGTTTAGGGACAGGTACCCAGTACTTC.

This CDR3 is CASGGGYSPLHF. CDR3 in DNA: TGTGCCTCCGGAGGGGGTTATTCACCCCTCCACTTT. The chain has TRBV28 and TRBJ1-6; tentative D call: TRBD1 (6 bases). V lost 11 bases, J lost 8 bases, and 13 bases lay in between. The CDR3 is 12 amino acids. Looked up from germline, CDR1 is MDHEN and CDR2 is SYDVKM.

This clonotype was picked up a small number of times. This chain joins TRBV5-1 and TRBJ1-2; D ambiguous. Germline CDR1 reads SGHRS; CDR2 reads YFSETQ. The CDR3 consists of 13 residues. V gave up 3 bases and J gave up 7 bases, with 13 bases separating them. This chain's CDR3 is CASSYTSRAGYTF. The DNA for the CDR3 is TGCGCCAGCAGCTATACATCGCGGGCTGGCTACACCTTC.

A note on this clonotype: The junction does not match germline at one end; this may be a read error. The genes are TRBV6-4 and TRBJ2-3, with TRBD2 matching over 7 bases. The CDR3 is 15 amino acids. Germline V gene lookup returns CDR1 MRHNA and CDR2 SNTAGT. The CDR3 sequence is CAGSDKAGSTDTQYF. For the CDR3, the DNA is TGTGCCGGCAGTGACAAAGCGGGAAGCACAGATACGCAGTATTTT.